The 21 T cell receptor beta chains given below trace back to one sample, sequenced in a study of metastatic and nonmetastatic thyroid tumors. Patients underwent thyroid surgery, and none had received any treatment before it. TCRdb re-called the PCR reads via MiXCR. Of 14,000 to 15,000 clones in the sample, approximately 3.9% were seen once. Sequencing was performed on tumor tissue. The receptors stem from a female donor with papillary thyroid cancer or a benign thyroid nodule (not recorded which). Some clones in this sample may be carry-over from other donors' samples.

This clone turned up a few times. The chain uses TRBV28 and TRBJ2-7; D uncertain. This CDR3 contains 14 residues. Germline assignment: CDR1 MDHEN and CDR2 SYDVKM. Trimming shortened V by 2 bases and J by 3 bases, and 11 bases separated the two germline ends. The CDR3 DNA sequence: TGTGCCAGCAGTTTAGGACGCGTATACTACGAGCAGTACTTC. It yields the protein CASSLGRVYYEQYF. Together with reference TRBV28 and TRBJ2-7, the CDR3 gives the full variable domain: DVKVTQSSRYLVKRTGEKVFLECVQDMDHENMFWYRQDPGLGLRLIYFSYDVKMKEKGDIPEGYSVSREKKERFSLILESASTNQTSMYLCASSLGRVYYEQYFGPGTRLTVT.

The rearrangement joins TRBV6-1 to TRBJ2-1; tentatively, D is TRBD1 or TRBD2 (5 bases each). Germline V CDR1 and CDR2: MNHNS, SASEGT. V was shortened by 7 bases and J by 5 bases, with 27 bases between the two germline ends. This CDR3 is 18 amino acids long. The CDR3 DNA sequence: TGTGCCAGCATAGGTGGGGGAACCTACGAGCGAGCAAACAATGAGCAGTTCTTC. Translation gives CASIGGGTYERANNEQFF.

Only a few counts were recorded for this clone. This CDR3 is CASSLYPGLGYNEQFF. The CDR3 region has the DNA TGCGCCAGCAGCTTGTATCCGGGGTTGGGCTACAATGAGCAGTTCTTC. This chain links TRBV5-1 with TRBJ2-1; D might be TRBD2 (5 bases). The CDR3 is made up of 16 amino acids. With 1 base removed from V and 3 bases from J, the gap between germline ends came to 14 bases. The germline gives CDR1 SGHRS, CDR2 YFSETQ.

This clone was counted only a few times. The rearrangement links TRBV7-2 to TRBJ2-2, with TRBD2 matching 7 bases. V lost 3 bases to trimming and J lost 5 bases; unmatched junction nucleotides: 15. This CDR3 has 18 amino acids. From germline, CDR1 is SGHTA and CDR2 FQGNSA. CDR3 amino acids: CASSFLRRGSLLTGELFF. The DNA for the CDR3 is TGTGCCAGCAGCTTCCTACGGCGGGGGAGTCTATTAACCGGGGAGCTGTTTTTT.

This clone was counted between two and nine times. CDR3 nucleotide sequence: TGCGCCAGCAGTGAGACTCAATGGGGGACCCAGTACTTC. Translating it yields CASSETQWGTQYF. The V call is TRBV10-1, the J call TRBJ2-5; D is unresolved. CDR3 length equals 13 residues. The ends were cut back, 2 bases at V and 7 bases at J, with 11 bases in the middle. Per germline, CDR1 WNHNN and CDR2 SYGVQD (reference sequence).

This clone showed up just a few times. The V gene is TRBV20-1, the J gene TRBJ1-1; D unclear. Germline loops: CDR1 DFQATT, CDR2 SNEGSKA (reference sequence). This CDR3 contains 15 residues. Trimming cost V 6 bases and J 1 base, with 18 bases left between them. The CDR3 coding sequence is TGCAGTGCCAAGGAAATAGGAGGGAGGAACACTGAAGCTTTCTTT. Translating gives CSAKEIGGRNTEAFF.

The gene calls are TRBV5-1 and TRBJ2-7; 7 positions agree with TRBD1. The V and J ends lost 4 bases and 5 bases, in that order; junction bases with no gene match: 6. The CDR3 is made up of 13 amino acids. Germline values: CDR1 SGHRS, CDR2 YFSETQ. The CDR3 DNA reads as TGCGCCAGCAGCGACAGGGCTTTTAACGAGCAGTACTTC. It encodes CASSDRAFNEQYF.

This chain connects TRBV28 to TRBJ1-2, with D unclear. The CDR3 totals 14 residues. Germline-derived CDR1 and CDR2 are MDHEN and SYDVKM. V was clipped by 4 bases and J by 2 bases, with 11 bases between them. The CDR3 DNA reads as TGTGCCAGCAGTTATACTGCGGCAAACTATGGCTACACCTTC. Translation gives CASSYTAANYGYTF.

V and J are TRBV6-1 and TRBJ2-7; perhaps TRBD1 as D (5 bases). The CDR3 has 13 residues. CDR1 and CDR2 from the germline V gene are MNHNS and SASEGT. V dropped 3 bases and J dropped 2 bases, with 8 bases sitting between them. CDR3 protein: CASSEGPPYEQYF. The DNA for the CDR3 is TGTGCCAGCAGTGAGGGGCCACCCTACGAGCAGTACTTC.

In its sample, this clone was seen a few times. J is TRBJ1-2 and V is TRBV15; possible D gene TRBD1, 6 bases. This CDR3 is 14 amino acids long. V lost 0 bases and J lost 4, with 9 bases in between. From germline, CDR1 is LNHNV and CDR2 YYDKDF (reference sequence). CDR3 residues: CATSREGGAYGYTF. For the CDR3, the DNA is TGTGCCACCAGCAGAGAAGGGGGGGCCTATGGCTACACCTTC.

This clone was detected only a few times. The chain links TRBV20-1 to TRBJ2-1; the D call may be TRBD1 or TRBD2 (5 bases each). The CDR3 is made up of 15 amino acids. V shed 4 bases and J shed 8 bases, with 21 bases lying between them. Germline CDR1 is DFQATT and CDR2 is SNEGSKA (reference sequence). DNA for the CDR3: TGCAGTGCTATTAACCGGGACCGGACCCTCGATGAGCAGTTCTTC. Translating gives CSAINRDRTLDEQFF.

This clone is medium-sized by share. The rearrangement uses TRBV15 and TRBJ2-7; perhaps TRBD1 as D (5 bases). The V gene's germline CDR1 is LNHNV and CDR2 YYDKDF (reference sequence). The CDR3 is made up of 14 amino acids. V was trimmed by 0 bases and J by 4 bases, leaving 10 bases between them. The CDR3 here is CATSRDLKGYEQYF. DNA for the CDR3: TGTGCCACCAGCAGAGATTTGAAGGGGTACGAGCAGTACTTC.

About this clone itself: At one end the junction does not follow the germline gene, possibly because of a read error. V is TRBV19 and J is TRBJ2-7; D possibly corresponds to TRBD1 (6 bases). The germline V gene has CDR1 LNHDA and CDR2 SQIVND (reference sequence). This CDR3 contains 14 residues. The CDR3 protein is CAGSRGHGYHEQYF. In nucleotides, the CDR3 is TGTGCCGGTAGCCGGGGACATGGGTACCACGAGCAGTACTTC.

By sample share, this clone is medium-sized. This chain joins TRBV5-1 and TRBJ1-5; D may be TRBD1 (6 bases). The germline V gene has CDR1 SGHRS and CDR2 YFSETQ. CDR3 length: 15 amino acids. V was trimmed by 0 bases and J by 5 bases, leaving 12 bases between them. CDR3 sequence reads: CASSLGGQTDQPQHF. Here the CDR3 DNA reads TGCGCCAGCAGCTTGGGGGGACAAACGGATCAGCCCCAGCATTTT.

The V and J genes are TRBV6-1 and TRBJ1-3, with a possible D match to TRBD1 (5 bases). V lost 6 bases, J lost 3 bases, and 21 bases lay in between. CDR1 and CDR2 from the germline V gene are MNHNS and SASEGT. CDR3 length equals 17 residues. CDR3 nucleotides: TGTGCCAGCAGGAGGTCCCCCTCCGGGGGAGGTGGAAACACCATATATTTT. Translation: CASRRSPSGGGGNTIYF.

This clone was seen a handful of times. Written as DNA, the CDR3 is TGTGCCAGCAGCTTAGTTCGCGGGAGCCGAGATACGCAGTATTTT. This codes for CASSLVRGSRDTQYF. V gene TRBV11-2 combines with J gene TRBJ2-3; TRBD2 matches at 7 bases. The CDR3 runs 15 residues. J was trimmed by 5 bases and V by 1 base; bases with no gene match: 6. Germline-derived CDR1 and CDR2 are SGHAT and FQNNGV.

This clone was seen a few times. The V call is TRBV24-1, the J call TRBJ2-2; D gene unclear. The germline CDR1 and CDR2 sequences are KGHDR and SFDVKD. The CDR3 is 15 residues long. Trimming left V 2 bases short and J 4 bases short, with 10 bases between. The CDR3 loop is CATSDYKLLTGELFF. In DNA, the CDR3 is TGTGCCACCAGTGATTATAAGCTTCTCACCGGGGAGCTGTTTTTT.

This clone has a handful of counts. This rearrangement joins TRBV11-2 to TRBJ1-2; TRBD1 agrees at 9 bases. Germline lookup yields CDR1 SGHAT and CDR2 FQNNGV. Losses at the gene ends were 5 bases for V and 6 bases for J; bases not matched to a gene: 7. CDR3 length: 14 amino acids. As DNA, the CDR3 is TGTGCCAGCAGCCACAGGGGGCGTGCCGATGGCTACACCTTC. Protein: CASSHRGRADGYTF.

CDR3 protein: CASSFETSSSGANVLTF. The CDR3 DNA reads as TGCGCCAGCAGCTTCGAGACGTCTTCCTCTGGGGCCAACGTCCTGACTTTC. V usage is TRBV5-1 and J usage is TRBJ2-6; no firm D call. This CDR3 has 17 residues. CDR1 is SGHRS, CDR2 YFSETQ, per germline. V lost 2 bases and J 0 bases, leaving 12 bases between the germline ends.

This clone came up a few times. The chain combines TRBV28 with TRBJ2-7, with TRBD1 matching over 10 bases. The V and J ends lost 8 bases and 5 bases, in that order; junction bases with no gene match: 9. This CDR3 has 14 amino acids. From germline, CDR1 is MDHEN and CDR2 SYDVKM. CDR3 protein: CASRGQGGIDEQYF. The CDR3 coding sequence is TGTGCCAGCCGTGGACAGGGGGGAATTGACGAGCAGTACTTC. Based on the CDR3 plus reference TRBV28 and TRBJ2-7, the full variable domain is DVKVTQSSRYLVKRTGEKVFLECVQDMDHENMFWYRQDPGLGLRLIYFSYDVKMKEKGDIPEGYSVSREKKERFSLILESASTNQTSMYLCASRGQGGIDEQYFGPGTRLTVT.

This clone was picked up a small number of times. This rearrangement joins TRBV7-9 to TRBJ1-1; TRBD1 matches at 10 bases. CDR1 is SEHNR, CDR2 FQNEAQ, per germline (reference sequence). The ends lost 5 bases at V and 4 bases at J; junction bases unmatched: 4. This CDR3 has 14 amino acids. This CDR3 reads CASSPRTGGTEAFF. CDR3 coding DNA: TGTGCCAGCAGCCCTAGGACAGGGGGCACTGAAGCTTTCTTT.